The following is a T cell receptor beta chain sequence with its context. Its recognized antigen is unknown. No qualities accompany the bases; no much larger clone lies one base away. TCRbeta CDR3 regions were amplified from genomic DNA using the immunoSEQ Assay, a bias-controlled multiplex PCR. The original pipeline was this. Within the assay, amplification of reference gene primers was used to estimate how many nucleated cells each sample contained. Sequence reads were collapsed and filtered to measure the absolute abundance of every unique TCRbeta CDR3 rearrangement. For each sample, productive Simpson clonality was calculated as the square root of Simpson's diversity index over productive rearrangements. TCRdb took this table from immuneACCESS and kept in-frame rearrangements with V and J called. Such tables lack part of the clones; where checked against another copy, unresolved V genes explain under half of the gap, and the rest is unexplained. That table furnishes V, J and clone size, whereas the DNA furnished D and trimming. The sample table lists about 140,000 clones, about 86% of them with a count of one. Roughly 8% of the sample rests with the top ten.

The data were obtained in a study of blood T cell repertoires in COVID-19 (dated by TCRdb to 2019 to 2021). With respect to the entire study: Samples from collaborators originated in the United States, Italy and Spain and spanned both the acute and convalescent phases of COVID-19. The material from the prospective study consisted of cDNA or gDNA derived from T cells, B-cell-depleted T cells, or PBMCs. The dataset comprised deeply sampled blood TCRbeta repertoires from subjects exposed to, actively infected with, or recovered from COVID-19. The repertoires were released in a freely available public database meant as a resource for research on the immune response to SARS-CoV-2. Samples came from the ongoing ImmuneRACE study (first 160 participants) plus 1,254 subjects from 6 global collaborators. Sample metadata almost always included a de-identified subject ID, COVID-19 status, age in years and sex. Where available, HLA class I and class II types were taken from metadata supplied by the sample provider and were not determined by assay-based typing.

What the study reported, not specific to this receptor: Clinical and demographic metadata were provided uncurated, with the amount varying by source and participant.

Collaborating institutions collected whole blood in K2EDTA tubes following their own protocols. For TCRbeta analysis, collaborators shipped samples as frozen whole blood, isolated PBMCs, or DNA extracted from either of those sample types. The receptor's source is a woman aged 60-75 years with acute or convalescent COVID-19. Material: peripheral blood.

The sequence in DNA is TGCGCCAGCAGCCAGCCGGGACAGCCTAACACTGAAGCTTTCTTT. Translated, this gives CASSQPGQPNTEAFF. This receptor chain uses TRBV4-1 and TRBJ1-1, and 7 bases in between align with TRBD1. Taken from cysteine to phenylalanine, the CDR3 has 15 residues. CDR3 DNA only is kept here, 45 bases in frame from base 1. Per the germline V gene, MGHRA is the CDR1 and YSYEKL is the CDR2. V trim: 3 bases; J trim: 2 bases; unmatched bases: 6.